A single sample gave rise to the 3 T cell receptor beta chains below, sequenced in a study of blood T cell repertoires in COVID-19. Sequencing was performed with immunoSEQ multiplex PCR; in TCRdb, only in-frame clones are kept and a portion is missing. The sample lists some 250,000 clones, approximately 90% occurring once. Source material: PBMCs or T cells enriched from blood (not recorded which). These receptors all stem from a middle-aged woman with acute COVID-19.

This rearrangement joins TRBV9 to TRBJ2-2; tentative D call: TRBD2 (6 bases). The germline V and J ends were trimmed by 3 bases and 2 bases, with 8 bases remaining between them. The germline V gene encodes CDR1 SGDLS and CDR2 YYNGEE. The CDR3 has 14 amino acids. CDR3 residues: CASSEGLNTGELFF. CDR3 sequence (DNA): TGTGCCAGCAGCGAGGGACTTAACACCGGGGAGCTGTTTTTT. Filled out from reference TRBV9 and TRBJ2-2, the complete variable domain reads DSGVTQTPKHLITATGQRVTLRCSPRSGDLSVYWYQQSLDQGLQFLIQYYNGEERAKGNILERFSAQQFPDLHSELNLSSLELGDSALYFCASSEGLNTGELFFGEGSRLTVL.

The CDR3: CASRPSSGTNEKLFF. Here the CDR3 DNA reads TGTGCCAGCAGACCTTCCTCAGGGACTAATGAAAAACTGTTTTTT. V is TRBV2 and J is TRBJ1-4, with a tentative D call TRBD1 (5 bases). CDR1 SNHLY and CDR2 FYNNEI come from the germline V gene. CDR3 length: 15 residues. The germline V and J ends were trimmed by 6 bases and 2 bases, with 13 bases remaining between them.

This rearrangement joins TRBV6-6 to TRBJ2-2, with 11 positions matching TRBD2. From germline, CDR1 is MNHNY and CDR2 SVGAGI (reference sequence). The CDR3 contains 16 residues. V was pared by 5 bases and J by 0 bases, with 2 bases of the junction left unmatched. This chain's CDR3 is CASSRLAGSNTGELFF. In DNA, the CDR3 is TGTGCCAGCAGTCGACTAGCGGGATCGAACACCGGGGAGCTGTTTTTT.